This T cell receptor (beta chain) was sequenced in a study of technical replicates of blood from several donors. Using immunoSEQ multiplex PCR, the repertoire was profiled, and TCRdb retains in-frame clones only, with some absent. This sample has 51,000 or so clones, with more than 85% found just once. Germline loops: CDR1 SEHNR, CDR2 FQNEAQ (reference sequence). Deletions cut 2 bases from V and 0 bases from J, with 14 bases between. The CDR3 covers 16 residues. The TCR originated in a human donor in good health. Some clones in this sample may be carry-over from other donors' samples. V and J are TRBV7-9 and TRBJ2-7, with D possibly matching TRBD2 (7 bases). The source material was PBMCs. CDR3 in DNA: TGTGCCAGCAGCTTACGTGGGGGCGGGAGCTCCTACGAGCAGTACTTC. This gives the protein CASSLRGGGSSYEQYF.